Listed below are T cell receptor beta chains from one sample, sequenced in a study of CD8 T cells in Susac syndrome. From the immunoSEQ multiplex PCR reads, TCRdb called clonotypes with MiXCR, one entry per CDR3 protein. The repertoire consists of 170,000 or so distinct CDR3 sequences, with roughly 95% occurring once and the leading ten covering about 0.12%. Sequencing was done on a sample of CD4+ T cells from PBMCs. The receptors were sampled from a human donor with Susac syndrome. Both conserved end residues are trimmed from each CDR3. Fields, in order: J gene, V gene, clone size, CDR3 protein. Rows may omit the clone size; those that give it use once, few, many or a size class.

>TRBJ1-3|TRBV9|.
ASSFTGGLSGNTIY
>TRBJ1-5|TRBV18|.
ASSLGPRGQPQH
>TRBJ2-4|TRBV29-1|.
SVKGGGKNIQY
>TRBJ2-7|TRBV6-5|once
ASNTPGQSEQY
>TRBJ2-5|TRBV6-5|.
ASSYSLKTGGETQY
>TRBJ2-1|TRBV12-3/TRBV12-4|once
ASTRGAYNEQF
>TRBJ1-5|TRBV5-6|.
ASSLTQGVSQPQH
>TRBJ1-1|TRBV28|.
ASRQLSEAF
>TRBJ2-7|TRBV7-8|once
ASTKARDSTYEQY
>TRBJ1-4|TRBV9|.
ASSVRPGEKLF
>TRBJ1-2|TRBV25-1|once
ASSGVENLHSGFHGYT
>TRBJ2-5|TRBV10-3|.
AISDPTVAGQETQY
>TRBJ2-1|TRBV6-6|.
ASSYEPPSSYNEQF
>TRBJ2-5|TRBV12-3/TRBV12-4|.
ASTSFNQETQY
>TRBJ1-4|TRBV7-2|.
ASSLGRANEKLF
>TRBJ1-1|TRBV4-1|.
ASSQWVGTEAF
>TRBJ1-5|TRBV4-1|.
ASSQVNRDAQPQH
>TRBJ2-2|TRBV28|once
ASSPLGDKNTGELF
>TRBJ1-6|TRBV6-1|.
ASGVGQGTSYNSPLH
>TRBJ2-6|TRBV3-1|.
ASSTRRGAGANVLT
>TRBJ2-6|TRBV30|once
ACGLLLSGANVLT
>TRBJ2-5|TRBV27|.
ASSRRDSQETQY
>TRBJ2-5|TRBV29-1|.
SVAGIISGETQY
>TRBJ2-1|TRBV4-3|.
ASSQRAGGGAPNEQF
>TRBJ2-3|TRBV7-9|.
ASSLVTSTDTQY
>TRBJ1-5|TRBV3-1|.
ASSQTSNQPQH
>TRBJ2-3|TRBV6-1|.
ASTSSRDKTWTDTQY
>TRBJ2-7|TRBV12-3/TRBV12-4|.
ASSLFGSSSYEQY